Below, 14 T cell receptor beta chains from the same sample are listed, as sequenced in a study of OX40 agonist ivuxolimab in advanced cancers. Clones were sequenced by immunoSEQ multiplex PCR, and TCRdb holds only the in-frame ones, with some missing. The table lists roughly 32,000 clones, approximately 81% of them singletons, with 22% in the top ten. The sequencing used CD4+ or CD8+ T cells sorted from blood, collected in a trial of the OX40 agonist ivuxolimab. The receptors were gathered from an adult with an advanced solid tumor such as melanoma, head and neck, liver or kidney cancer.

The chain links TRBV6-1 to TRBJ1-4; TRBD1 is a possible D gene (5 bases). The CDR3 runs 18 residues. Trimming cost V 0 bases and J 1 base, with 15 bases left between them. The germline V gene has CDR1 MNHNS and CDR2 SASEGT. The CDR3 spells CASSEAWGSWGTNEKLFF. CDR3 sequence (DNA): TGTGCCAGCAGTGAAGCATGGGGGTCCTGGGGAACTAATGAAAAACTGTTTTTT.

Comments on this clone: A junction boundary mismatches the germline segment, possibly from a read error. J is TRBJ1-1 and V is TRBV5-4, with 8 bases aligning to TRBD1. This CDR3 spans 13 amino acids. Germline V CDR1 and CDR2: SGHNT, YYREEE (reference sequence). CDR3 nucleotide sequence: TGCGCCAGCAGCAGGGGGCCGGGGACTGAAGCTTTCTTT. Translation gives CASSRGPGTEAFF. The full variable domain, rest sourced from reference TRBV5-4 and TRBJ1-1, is ETGVTQSPTHLIKTRGQQVTLRCSSQSGHNTVSWYQQALGQGPQFIFQYYREEENGRGNFPPRFSGLQFPNYSSELNVNALELDDSALYLCASSRGPGTEAFFGQGTRLTVV.

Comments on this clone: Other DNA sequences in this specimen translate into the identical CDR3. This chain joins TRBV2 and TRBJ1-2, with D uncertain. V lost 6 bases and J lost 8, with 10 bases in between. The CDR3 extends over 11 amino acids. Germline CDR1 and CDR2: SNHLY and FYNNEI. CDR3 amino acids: CASRGLGGYTF. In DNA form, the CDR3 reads TGTGCCAGCAGGGGTCTGGGGGGCTACACCTTC.

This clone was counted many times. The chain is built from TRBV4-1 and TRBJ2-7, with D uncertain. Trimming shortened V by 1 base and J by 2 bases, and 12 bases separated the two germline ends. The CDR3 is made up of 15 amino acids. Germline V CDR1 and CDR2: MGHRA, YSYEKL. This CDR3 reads CASSQGPVGTYEQYF. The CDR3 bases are TGCGCCAGCAGCCAAGGGCCGGTTGGAACCTACGAGCAGTACTTC.

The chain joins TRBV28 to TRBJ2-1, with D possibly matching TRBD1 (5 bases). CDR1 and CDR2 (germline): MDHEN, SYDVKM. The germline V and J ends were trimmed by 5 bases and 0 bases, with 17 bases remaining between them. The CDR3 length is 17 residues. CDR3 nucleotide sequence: TGTGCCAGCAGTCCTCCTTGGGGCGCTAGCTCCTACAATGAGCAGTTCTTC. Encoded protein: CASSPPWGASSYNEQFF. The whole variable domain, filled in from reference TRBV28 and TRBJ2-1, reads DVKVTQSSRYLVKRTGEKVFLECVQDMDHENMFWYRQDPGLGLRLIYFSYDVKMKEKGDIPEGYSVSREKKERFSLILESASTNQTSMYLCASSPPWGASSYNEQFFGPGTRLTVL.

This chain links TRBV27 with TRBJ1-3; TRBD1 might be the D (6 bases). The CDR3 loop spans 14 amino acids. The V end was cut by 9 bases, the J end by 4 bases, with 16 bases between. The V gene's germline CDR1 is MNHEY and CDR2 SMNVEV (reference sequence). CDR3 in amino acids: CASSRGASGNTIYF. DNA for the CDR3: TGTGCCAGTTCCCGGGGGGCATCGGGAAACACCATATATTTT.

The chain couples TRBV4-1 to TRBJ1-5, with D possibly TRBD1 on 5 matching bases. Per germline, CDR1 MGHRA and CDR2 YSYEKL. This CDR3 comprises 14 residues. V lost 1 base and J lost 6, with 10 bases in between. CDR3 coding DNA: TGCGCCAGCAGCCAAGTTCAGGGAGGTCAGCCCCAGCATTTT. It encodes CASSQVQGGQPQHF.

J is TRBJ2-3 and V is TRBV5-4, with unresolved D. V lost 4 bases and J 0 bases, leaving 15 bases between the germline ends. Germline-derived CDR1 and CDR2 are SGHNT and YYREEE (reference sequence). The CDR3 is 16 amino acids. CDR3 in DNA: TGTGCCAGCAGCGACCCAGGTTCCACTAGCACAGATACGCAGTATTTT. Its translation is CASSDPGSTSTDTQYF.

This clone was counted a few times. The DNA of the CDR3 is TGCGCCAGCAGCGCGGTTGCAGCAGCTACCTACGAGCAGTACTTC. Translation gives CASSAVAAATYEQYF. V is TRBV4-1 and J is TRBJ2-7; D remains ambiguous. Germline V gene sequence: CDR1 MGHRA, CDR2 YSYEKL. This CDR3 comprises 15 residues. V lost 5 bases and J lost 2, with 16 bases in between.

CDR3 loop: CASSAGGASDISNQPQHF. CDR3 DNA sequence: TGTGCCAGCAGCGCCGGGGGGGCCTCGGACATCAGCAATCAGCCCCAGCATTTT. The rearrangement joins TRBV9 to TRBJ1-5; a weak D match, TRBD1 (6 bases). The germline CDR1 and CDR2 sequences are SGDLS and YYNGEE. Trimming left V 3 bases short and J 1 base short, with 20 bases between. CDR3 length equals 18 residues. Supplemented by reference TRBV9 and TRBJ1-5, the full variable domain reads DSGVTQTPKHLITATGQRVTLRCSPRSGDLSVYWYQQSLDQGLQFLIQYYNGEERAKGNILERFSAQQFPDLHSELNLSSLELGDSALYFCASSAGGASDISNQPQHFGDGTRLSIL.

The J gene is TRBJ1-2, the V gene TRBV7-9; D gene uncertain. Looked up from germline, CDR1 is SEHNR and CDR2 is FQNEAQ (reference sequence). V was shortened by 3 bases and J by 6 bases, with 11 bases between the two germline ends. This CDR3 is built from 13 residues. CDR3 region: CASSLPGMNGYTF. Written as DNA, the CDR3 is TGTGCCAGCAGCTTGCCGGGAATGAATGGCTACACCTTC.

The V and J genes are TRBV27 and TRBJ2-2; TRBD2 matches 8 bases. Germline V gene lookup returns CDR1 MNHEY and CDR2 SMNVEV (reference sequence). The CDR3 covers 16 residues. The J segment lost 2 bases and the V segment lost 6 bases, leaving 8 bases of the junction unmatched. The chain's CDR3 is CASSYTSGLNTGELFF. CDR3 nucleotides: TGTGCCAGCAGCTATACTAGCGGCCTAAACACCGGGGAGCTGTTTTTT.

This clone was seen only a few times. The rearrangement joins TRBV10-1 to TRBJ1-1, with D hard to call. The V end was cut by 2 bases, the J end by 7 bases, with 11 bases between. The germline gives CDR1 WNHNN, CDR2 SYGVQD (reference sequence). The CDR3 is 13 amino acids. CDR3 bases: TGCGCCAGCAGTGAGGGTGACCGGGGTGAAGCTTTCTTT. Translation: CASSEGDRGEAFF.

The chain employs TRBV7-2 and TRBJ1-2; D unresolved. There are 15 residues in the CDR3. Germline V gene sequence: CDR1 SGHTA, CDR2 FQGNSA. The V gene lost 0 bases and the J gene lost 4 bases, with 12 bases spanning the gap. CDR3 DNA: TGTGCCAGCAGCTTAGCGGGCACACAGATCTATGGCTACACCTTC. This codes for CASSLAGTQIYGYTF.